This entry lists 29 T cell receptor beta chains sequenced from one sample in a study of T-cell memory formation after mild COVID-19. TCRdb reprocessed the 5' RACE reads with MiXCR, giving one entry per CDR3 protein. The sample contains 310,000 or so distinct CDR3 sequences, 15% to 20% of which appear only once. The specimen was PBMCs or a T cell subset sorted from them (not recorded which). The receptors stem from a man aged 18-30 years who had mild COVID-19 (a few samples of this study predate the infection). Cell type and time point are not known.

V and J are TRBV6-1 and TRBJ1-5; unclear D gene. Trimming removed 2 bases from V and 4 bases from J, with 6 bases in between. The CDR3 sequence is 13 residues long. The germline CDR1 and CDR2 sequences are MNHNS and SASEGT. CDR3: CASSESGNQPQHF. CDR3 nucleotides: TGTGCCAGCAGTGAATCGGGGAATCAGCCCCAGCATTTT.

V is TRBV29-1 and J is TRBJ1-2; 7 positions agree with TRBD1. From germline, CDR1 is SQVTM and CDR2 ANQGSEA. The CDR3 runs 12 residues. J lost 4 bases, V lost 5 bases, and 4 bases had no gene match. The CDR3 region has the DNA TGCAGCGTTTCAGACAGGGTCTATGGCTACACCTTC. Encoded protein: CSVSDRVYGYTF.

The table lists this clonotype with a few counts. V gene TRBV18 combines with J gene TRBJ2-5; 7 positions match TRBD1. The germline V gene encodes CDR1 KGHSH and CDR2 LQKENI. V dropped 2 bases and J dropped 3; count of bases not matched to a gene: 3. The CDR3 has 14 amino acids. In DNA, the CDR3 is TGTGCCAGCTCACCAGGGACAGATAAAGAGACCCAGTACTTC. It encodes CASSPGTDKETQYF.

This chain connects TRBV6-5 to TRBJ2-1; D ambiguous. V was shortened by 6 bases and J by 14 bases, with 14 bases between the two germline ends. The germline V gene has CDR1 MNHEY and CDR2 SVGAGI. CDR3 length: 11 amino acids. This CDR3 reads CASSYGLHEFF. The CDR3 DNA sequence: TGTGCCAGCAGCTACGGGCTACATGAGTTCTTC.

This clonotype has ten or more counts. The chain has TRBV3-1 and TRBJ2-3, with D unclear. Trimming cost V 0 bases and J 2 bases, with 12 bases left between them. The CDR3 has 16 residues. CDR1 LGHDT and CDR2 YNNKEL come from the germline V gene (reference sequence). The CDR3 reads CASSQDRGTPTDTQYF. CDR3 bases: TGTGCCAGCAGCCAAGATCGAGGAACTCCCACAGATACGCAGTATTTT.

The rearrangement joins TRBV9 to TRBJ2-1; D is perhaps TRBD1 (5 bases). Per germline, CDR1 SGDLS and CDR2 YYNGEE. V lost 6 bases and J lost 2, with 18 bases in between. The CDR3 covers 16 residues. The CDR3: CASNKWGSETYNEQFF. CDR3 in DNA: TGTGCCAGCAACAAGTGGGGCAGCGAGACCTACAATGAGCAGTTCTTC.

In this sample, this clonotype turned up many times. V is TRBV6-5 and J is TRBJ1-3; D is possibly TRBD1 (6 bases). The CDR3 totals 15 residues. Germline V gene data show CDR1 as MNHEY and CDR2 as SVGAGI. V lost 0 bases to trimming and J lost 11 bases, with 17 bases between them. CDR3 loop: CASSYSRTAEMAIYF. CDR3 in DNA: TGTGCCAGCAGTTACTCGCGGACAGCCGAGATGGCCATATATTTT.

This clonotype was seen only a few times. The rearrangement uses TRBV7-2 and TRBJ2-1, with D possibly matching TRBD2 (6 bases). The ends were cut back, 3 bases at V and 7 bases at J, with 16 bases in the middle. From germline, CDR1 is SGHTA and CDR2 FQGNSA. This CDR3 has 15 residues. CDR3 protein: CASSLLTGRGNEQFF. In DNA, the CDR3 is TGTGCCAGCAGCTTGTTAACGGGCCGGGGGAATGAGCAGTTCTTC.

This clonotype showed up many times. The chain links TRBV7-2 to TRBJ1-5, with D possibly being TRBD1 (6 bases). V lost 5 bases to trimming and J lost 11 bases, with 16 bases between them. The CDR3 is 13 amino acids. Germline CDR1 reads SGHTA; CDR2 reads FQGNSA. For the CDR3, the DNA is TGTGCCAGCAGCAACAGGGTTTCGGGGACCCAGCATTTT. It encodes CASSNRVSGTQHF. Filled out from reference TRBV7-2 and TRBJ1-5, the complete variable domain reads GAGVSQSPSNKVTEKGKDVELRCDPISGHTALYWYRQSLGQGLEFLIYFQGNSAPDKSGLPSDRFSAERTGGSVSTLTIQRTQQEDSAVYLCASSNRVSGTQHFGDGTRLSIL.

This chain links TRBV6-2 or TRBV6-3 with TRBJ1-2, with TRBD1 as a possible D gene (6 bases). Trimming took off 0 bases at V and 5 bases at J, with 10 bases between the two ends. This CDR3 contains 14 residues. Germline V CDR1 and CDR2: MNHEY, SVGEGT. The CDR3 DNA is TGTGCCAGCAGTTACTCAGACAGGCAGTATGGCTACACCTTC. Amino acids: CASSYSDRQYGYTF.

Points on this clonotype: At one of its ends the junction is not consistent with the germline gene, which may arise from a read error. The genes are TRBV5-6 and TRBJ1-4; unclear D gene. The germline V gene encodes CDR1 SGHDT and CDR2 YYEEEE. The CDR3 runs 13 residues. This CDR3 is CASSLGATPAPDF. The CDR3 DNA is TGTGCCAGCAGCTTGGGGGCCACCCCGGCCCCCGATTTT.

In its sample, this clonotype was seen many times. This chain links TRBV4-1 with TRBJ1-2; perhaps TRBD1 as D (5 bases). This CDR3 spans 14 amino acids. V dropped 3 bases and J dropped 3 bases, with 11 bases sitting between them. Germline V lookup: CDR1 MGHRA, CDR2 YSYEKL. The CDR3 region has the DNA TGCGCCAGCAGCCAGGACGGGGGACACTATGGCTACACCTTC. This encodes CASSQDGGHYGYTF.

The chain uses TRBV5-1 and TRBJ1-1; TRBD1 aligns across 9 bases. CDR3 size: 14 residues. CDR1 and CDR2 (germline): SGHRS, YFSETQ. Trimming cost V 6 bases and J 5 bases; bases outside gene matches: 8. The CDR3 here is CASTPQGAGTEAFF. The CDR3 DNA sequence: TGCGCCAGCACCCCACAGGGGGCGGGTACTGAAGCTTTCTTT. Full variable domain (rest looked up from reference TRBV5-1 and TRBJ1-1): KAGVTQTPRYLIKTRGQQVTLSCSPISGHRSVSWYQQTPGQGLQFLFEYFSETQRNKGNFPGRFSGRQFSNSRSEMNVSTLELGDSALYLCASTPQGAGTEAFFGQGTRLTVV.

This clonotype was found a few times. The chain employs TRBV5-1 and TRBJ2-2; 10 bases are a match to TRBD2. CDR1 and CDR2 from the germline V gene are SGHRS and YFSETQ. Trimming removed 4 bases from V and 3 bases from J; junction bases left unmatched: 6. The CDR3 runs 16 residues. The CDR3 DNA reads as TGCGCCAGCAGCCGGACTAGCGGAGAATACACCGGGGAGCTGTTTTTT. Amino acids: CASSRTSGEYTGELFF.

As DNA, the CDR3 is TGTGCCAGCTCCGGGAAGCGGTCGAGTCTGCGGGGCTACACCTTC. Encoded protein: CASSGKRSSLRGYTF. The chain employs TRBV18 and TRBJ1-2; D is uncertain. V was shortened by 6 bases and J by 8 bases, with 22 bases between the two germline ends. CDR3 length: 15 residues. The germline V gene encodes CDR1 KGHSH and CDR2 LQKENI. Full variable domain (outside the CDR3, taken from reference TRBV18 and TRBJ1-2): NAGVMQNPRHLVRRRGQEARLRCSPMKGHSHVYWYRQLPEEGLKFMVYLQKENIIDESGMPKERFSAEFPKEGPSILRIQQVVRGDSAAYFCASSGKRSSLRGYTFGSGTRLTVV.

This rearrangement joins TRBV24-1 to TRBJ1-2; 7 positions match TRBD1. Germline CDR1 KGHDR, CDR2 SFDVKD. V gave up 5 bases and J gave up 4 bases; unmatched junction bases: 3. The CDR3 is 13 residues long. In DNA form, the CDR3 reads TGTGCCACCAGTGCTTGGGACAGCTATGGCTACACCTTC. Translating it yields CATSAWDSYGYTF.

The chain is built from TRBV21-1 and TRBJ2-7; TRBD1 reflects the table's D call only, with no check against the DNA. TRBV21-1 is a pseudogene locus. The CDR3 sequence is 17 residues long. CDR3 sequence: CASSTHPWATVVNEQYV. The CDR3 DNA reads TGTGCCAGCAGCACACACCCATGGGCGACAGTGGTCAACGAGCAGTACGTC.

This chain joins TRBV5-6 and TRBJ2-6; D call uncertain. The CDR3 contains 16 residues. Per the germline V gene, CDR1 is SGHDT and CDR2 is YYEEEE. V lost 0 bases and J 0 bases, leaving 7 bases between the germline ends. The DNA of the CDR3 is TGTGCCAGCAGCTTGGCCCGGGCCTCTGGGGCCAACGTCCTGACTTTC. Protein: CASSLARASGANVLTF.

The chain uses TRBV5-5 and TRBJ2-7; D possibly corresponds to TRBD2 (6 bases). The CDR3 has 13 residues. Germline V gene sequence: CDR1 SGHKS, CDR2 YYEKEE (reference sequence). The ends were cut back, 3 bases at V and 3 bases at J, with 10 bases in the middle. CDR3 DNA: TGTGCCAGCAGCTGGAGGGTAGGCTACGAGCAGTACGTC. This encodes CASSWRVGYEQYV.

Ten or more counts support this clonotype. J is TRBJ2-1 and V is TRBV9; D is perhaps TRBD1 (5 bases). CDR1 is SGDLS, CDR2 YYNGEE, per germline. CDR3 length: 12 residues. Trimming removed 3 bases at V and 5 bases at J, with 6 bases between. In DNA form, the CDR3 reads TGTGCCAGCAGCGAGACAGACAATGAGCAGTTCTTC. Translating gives CASSETDNEQFF.

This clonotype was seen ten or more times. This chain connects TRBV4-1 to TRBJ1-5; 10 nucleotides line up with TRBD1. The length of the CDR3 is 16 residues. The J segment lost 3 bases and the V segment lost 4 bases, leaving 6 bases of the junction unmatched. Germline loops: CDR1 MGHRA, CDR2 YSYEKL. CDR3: CASSRGQGGDNQPQHF. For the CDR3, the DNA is TGCGCCAGCAGCCGAGGACAGGGGGGAGACAATCAGCCCCAGCATTTT.

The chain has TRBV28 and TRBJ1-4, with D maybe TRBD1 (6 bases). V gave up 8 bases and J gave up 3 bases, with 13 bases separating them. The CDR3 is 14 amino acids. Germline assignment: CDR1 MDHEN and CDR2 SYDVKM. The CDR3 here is CASEKGGSNEKLFF. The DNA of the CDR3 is TGTGCCAGCGAAAAAGGGGGGTCTAATGAAAAACTGTTTTTT. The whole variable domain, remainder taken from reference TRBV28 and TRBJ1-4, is DVKVTQSSRYLVKRTGEKVFLECVQDMDHENMFWYRQDPGLGLRLIYFSYDVKMKEKGDIPEGYSVSREKKERFSLILESASTNQTSMYLCASEKGGSNEKLFFGSGTQLSVL.

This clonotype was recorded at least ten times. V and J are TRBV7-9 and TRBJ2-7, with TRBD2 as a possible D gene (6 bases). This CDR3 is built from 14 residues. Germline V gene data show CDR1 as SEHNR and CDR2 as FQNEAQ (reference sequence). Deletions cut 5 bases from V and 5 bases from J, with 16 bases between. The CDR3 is CASSRPGSGDEQYF. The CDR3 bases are TGTGCCAGCAGCCGCCCGGGTAGCGGCGACGAGCAGTACTTC.

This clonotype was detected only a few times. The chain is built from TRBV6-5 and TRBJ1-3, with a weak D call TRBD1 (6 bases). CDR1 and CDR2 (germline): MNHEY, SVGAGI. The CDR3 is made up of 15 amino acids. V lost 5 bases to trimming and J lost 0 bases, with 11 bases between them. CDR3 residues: CASSETGFSGNTIYF. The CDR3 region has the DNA TGTGCCAGCAGTGAAACAGGGTTCTCTGGAAACACCATATATTTT.

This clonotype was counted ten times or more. This chain's CDR3 is CASAKDRGPYEQYV. The CDR3 region has the DNA TGTGCCAGCGCTAAGGACAGGGGGCCCTACGAGCAGTACGTC. This rearrangement joins TRBV7-2 to TRBJ2-7; 11 positions agree with TRBD1. The V gene's germline CDR1 is SGHTA and CDR2 FQGNSA. This CDR3 has 14 residues. Germline trimming cut 8 bases from V and 2 bases from J; bases unmatched to any gene: 5.

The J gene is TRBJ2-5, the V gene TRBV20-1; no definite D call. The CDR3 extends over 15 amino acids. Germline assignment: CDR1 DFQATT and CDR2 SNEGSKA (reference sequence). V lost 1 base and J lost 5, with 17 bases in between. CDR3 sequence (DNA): TGCAGTGCTAGAGCCCCGGGCCCAGCACGGGAGACCCAGTACTTC. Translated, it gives CSARAPGPARETQYF.

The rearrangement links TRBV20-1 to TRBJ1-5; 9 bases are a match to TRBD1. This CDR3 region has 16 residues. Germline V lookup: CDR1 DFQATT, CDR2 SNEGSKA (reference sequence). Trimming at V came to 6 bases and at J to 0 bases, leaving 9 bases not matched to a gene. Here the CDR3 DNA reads TGCAGTGCCTCGACGGACAGGGGTTATAGCAATCAGCCCCAGCATTTT. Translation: CSASTDRGYSNQPQHF.

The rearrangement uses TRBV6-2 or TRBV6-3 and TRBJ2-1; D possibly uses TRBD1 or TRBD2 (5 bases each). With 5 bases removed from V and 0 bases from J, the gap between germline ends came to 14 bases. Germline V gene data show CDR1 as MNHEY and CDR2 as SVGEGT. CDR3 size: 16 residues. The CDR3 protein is CASSDPGTLSYNEQFF. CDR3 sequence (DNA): TGTGCCAGCAGTGACCCCGGGACGCTCTCCTACAATGAGCAGTTCTTC.

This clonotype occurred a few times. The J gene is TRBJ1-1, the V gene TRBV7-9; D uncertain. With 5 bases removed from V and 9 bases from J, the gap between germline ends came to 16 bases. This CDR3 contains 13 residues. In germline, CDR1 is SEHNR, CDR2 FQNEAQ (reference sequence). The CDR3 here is CASSQEGASQAFF. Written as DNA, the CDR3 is TGTGCCAGCAGCCAAGAGGGAGCTTCTCAAGCTTTCTTT.